A selection of T cell receptor beta chains follows, all from one sample in a study of PD-L1 blockade in urothelial cancer. Sequencing was performed with immunoSEQ multiplex PCR; in TCRdb, only in-frame clones are kept and a portion is missing. The table lists about 29,000 clones, more than 75% of them singletons, with around 3.2% in the top ten. The sample in question was PBMCs, obtained around atezolizumab (anti-PD-L1) treatment. Source of these receptors: a man in his forties or fifties with urothelial cancer. CDR3s include the opening cysteine and the closing phenylalanine or tryptophan. The D gene is left open where the match is weak. The listing skips clone size in some rows; elsewhere it reads once, few, many or a size class.

v_gene	j_gene	d_gene	abundance	CDR3aa	CDR3nt
TRBV9	TRBJ1-4	TRBD1	NA	CASSVEGGAWNEKLFF	TGTGCCAGCAGCGTAGAAGGGGGCGCGTGGAATGAAAAACTGTTTTTT
TRBV30	TRBJ2-3	TRBD1	NA	CAWSGRTGADTQYF	TGTGCCTGGAGTGGGCGGACAGGGGCAGATACGCAGTATTTT
TRBV15	TRBJ2-3	TRBD2	NA	CATTLAGEKDTQYF	TGTGCCACCACACTAGCGGGAGAAAAGGATACGCAGTATTTT
TRBV27	TRBJ2-7	TRBD2	NA	CASSWGGYEQYF	TGTGCCAGCAGTTGGGGGGGCTACGAGCAGTACTTC
TRBV5-1	TRBJ1-1	TRBD1	NA	CASSFGQGEAFF	TGCGCCAGCAGCTTCGGACAGGGCGAAGCTTTCTTT
TRBV21-1	TRBJ2-7	NA	NA	CASSKDTIYEQYF	TGTGCCAGCAGCAAAGACACGATCTACGAGCAGTACTTC
TRBV18	TRBJ2-1	NA	NA	CASSPRAGSVIYNEQFF	TGTGCCAGCTCACCACGAGCTGGTAGCGTCATTTACAATGAGCAGTTCTTC
TRBV9	TRBJ2-2	TRBD2	NA	CASSVSSGNNGELFF	TGTGCCAGCAGCGTCAGTAGCGGGAATAACGGGGAGCTGTTTTTT
TRBV7-2	TRBJ1-1	NA	NA	CASSLGQNTEAFF	TGTGCCAGCAGCTTAGGACAGAACACTGAAGCTTTCTTT
TRBV19	TRBJ1-1	NA	once	CASSSGLLNTEAFF	TGTGCCAGTAGTAGTGGGCTACTGAACACTGAAGCTTTCTTT
TRBV27	TRBJ1-2	TRBD1	NA	CASSPGTGRLFGYTF	TGTGCCAGCAGTCCCGGGACAGGGAGGTTGTTTGGCTACACCTTC
TRBV2	TRBJ2-2	TRBD1	NA	CASREGGGQGYTGELFF	TGTGCCAGCAGGGAGGGGGGGGGACAGGGCTACACCGGGGAGCTGTTTTTT
TRBV27	TRBJ1-5	TRBD1	NA	CASSLSGTGNQPQHF	TGTGCCAGCAGTTTATCGGGGACAGGGAATCAGCCCCAGCATTTT
TRBV18	TRBJ2-5	TRBD2	NA	CASSRRTSGGETQYF	TGTGCCAGCTCACGGCGGACTAGCGGGGGGGAGACCCAGTACTTC
TRBV14	TRBJ2-1	NA	NA	CASSQDPPGKGEQFF	TGTGCCAGCAGCCAAGATCCCCCCGGGAAGGGTGAGCAGTTCTTC
TRBV30	TRBJ1-4	TRBD1	NA	CAWSPGQAKNEKLFF	TGTGCCTGGAGCCCAGGACAGGCTAAGAATGAAAAACTGTTTTTT
TRBV19	TRBJ1-4	TRBD1	NA	CASRDGQGRNKLFF	TGTGCCAGTAGAGATGGACAGGGGCGAAACAAACTGTTTTTT
TRBV5-5	TRBJ2-7	TRBD1	NA	CASSSGTGGFTYTHEQYF	TGTGCCAGCAGCTCGGGGACAGGGGGTTTTACCTATACCCACGAGCAGTACTTC
TRBV9	TRBJ2-2	TRBD1	NA	CASSVQGQAVGGNTGELFF	TGTGCCAGCAGCGTCCAGGGACAGGCAGTGGGTGGTAACACCGGGGAGCTGTTTTTT
TRBV7-2	TRBJ2-5	NA	NA	CASSLGASTPTQYF	TGTGCCAGCAGCTTAGGGGCTAGCACCCCGACCCAGTACTTC
TRBV5-6	TRBJ2-1	NA	NA	CASGAGEQFF	TGTGCCAGCGGGGCGGGGGAGCAGTTCTTC
TRBV7-9	TRBJ2-7	TRBD2	NA	CASSSGLAGEGPYEQYF	TGTGCCAGCAGCTCCGGACTAGCGGGAGAAGGGCCCTACGAGCAGTACTTC
TRBV6-1	TRBJ1-2	NA	NA	CASSDGENYGYTF	TGTGCCAGCAGTGACGGGGAGAACTATGGCTACACCTTC
TRBV4-3	TRBJ2-7	TRBD2	NA	CASSTRSSGYEQYF	TGCGCCAGCAGCACAAGGTCTAGCGGCTACGAGCAGTACTTC
TRBV13	TRBJ2-5	TRBD2	NA	CASSPRLAGVETQYF	TGTGCCAGCAGTCCACGGCTAGCGGGAGTGGAGACCCAGTACTTC
TRBV14	TRBJ2-7	NA	NA	CASSQSGDPYEQYF	TGTGCCAGCAGCCAGAGCGGAGATCCCTACGAGCAGTACTTC
TRBV6-6	TRBJ2-7	TRBD2	NA	CASRWTSIDEQYF	TGTGCCAGCCGGTGGACTAGCATCGACGAGCAGTACTTC
TRBV29-1	TRBJ2-7	TRBD1	few	CSVDIGTGTYEQYF	TGCAGCGTTGATATCGGGACAGGAACCTACGAGCAGTACTTC
TRBV29-1	TRBJ2-7	NA	NA	CSVTRETGSLYEQYF	TGCAGCGTTACCCGGGAGACAGGGTCCCTCTACGAGCAGTACTTC
TRBV10-3	TRBJ1-2	TRBD1	NA	CAISEPGQGRYGYTF	TGTGCCATCAGTGAGCCTGGACAGGGTCGCTATGGCTACACCTTC
TRBV21-1	TRBJ1-1	NA	NA	CASSHPLSRDRGRKLNYTEAFF	TGTGCCAGCAGCCACCCTCTCTCCCGGGACAGGGGGCGAAAGTTGAATTACACTGAAGCTTTCTTT
TRBV7-2	TRBJ2-5	TRBD2	NA	CASSLFPGLAGLETQYF	TGTGCCAGCAGCTTGTTTCCGGGACTAGCGGGTTTGGAGACCCAGTACTTC
TRBV14	TRBJ2-1	TRBD2	NA	CASSQEYAGGPSEQFF	TGTGCCAGCAGCCAAGAATACGCGGGGGGGCCGAGTGAGCAGTTCTTC
TRBV27	TRBJ2-1	NA	NA	CASSTPTGKDYNEQFF	TGTGCCAGCAGCACCCCAACAGGGAAAGACTACAATGAGCAGTTCTTC
TRBV5-1	TRBJ2-2	NA	NA	CASRAGGENTGELFF	TGCGCCAGCAGGGCCGGAGGGGAGAACACCGGGGAGCTGTTTTTT
TRBV7-2	TRBJ1-5	TRBD1	NA	CASSPGQANQPQHF	TGTGCCAGCAGCCCTGGACAGGCCAATCAGCCCCAGCATTTT
TRBV6-6	TRBJ2-1	TRBD1	NA	CASRPAGQGVYNEQFF	TGTGCCAGCAGGCCAGCTGGGCAGGGGGTTTACAATGAGCAGTTCTTC
TRBV10-1	TRBJ2-1	NA	NA	CASSDYPSQDYNEQFF	TGCGCCAGCAGCGACTACCCTTCCCAGGACTACAATGAGCAGTTCTTC
TRBV18	TRBJ2-7	TRBD1	once	CASSPGQGDDEQYF	TGTGCCAGCTCACCGGGACAGGGGGATGACGAGCAGTACTTC
TRBV5-6	TRBJ2-2	NA	NA	CASRLGAGNTGELFF	TGTGCCAGCAGGCTTGGGGCAGGGAACACCGGGGAGCTGTTTTTT
TRBV6-6	TRBJ1-5	TRBD1	NA	CASSYSTGGGEPQHF	TGTGCCAGCAGTTACTCAACAGGGGGAGGGGAGCCCCAGCATTTT
TRBV4-2	TRBJ2-3	TRBD2	NA	CASSQGGGPPTDTQYF	TGTGCCAGCAGCCAAGGCGGGGGTCCTCCCACAGATACGCAGTATTTT
TRBV9	TRBJ1-2	NA	NA	CASSGLTGYGYTF	TGTGCCAGCAGCGGACTTACAGGGTATGGCTACACCTTC
TRBV28	TRBJ2-7	TRBD2	NA	CASSPETSGSRAGYEQYF	TGTGCCAGCAGTCCAGAGACTAGCGGGAGTAGAGCGGGCTACGAGCAGTACTTC
TRBV29-1	TRBJ1-2	NA	NA	CSVPTGGGYTF	TGCAGCGTTCCGACAGGCGGAGGCTACACCTTC
TRBV13	TRBJ2-5	TRBD2	NA	CASSLGLGAGGLQETQYF	TGTGCCAGCAGCTTAGGCCTCGGGGCGGGGGGTTTACAAGAGACCCAGTACTTC
TRBV7-2	TRBJ2-7	TRBD1	NA	CASSFTGGPFYEQYF	TGTGCCAGCAGTTTTACAGGGGGCCCTTTCTACGAGCAGTACTTC
TRBV9	TRBJ2-5	NA	few	CASSPQGFQETQYF	TGTGCCAGCAGCCCACAGGGATTTCAAGAGACCCAGTACTTC
TRBV7-2	TRBJ1-2	NA	NA	CASSLAPQSTGLNYGYTF	TGTGCCAGCAGCTTAGCCCCCCAATCGACGGGACTTAACTATGGCTACACCTTC
TRBV10-3	TRBJ2-1	NA	NA	CAISEPFEAGTEQFF	TGTGCCATCAGTGAGCCTTTCGAGGCGGGGACGGAGCAGTTCTTC
TRBV30	TRBJ2-7	TRBD1	NA	CAWSKPRQGANYEQYF	TGTGCCTGGAGTAAACCTCGACAGGGGGCTAATTACGAGCAGTACTTC
TRBV6-5	TRBJ1-1	NA	once	CASSGPITFF	TGTGCCAGCAGTGGGCCTATCACTTTCTTT